This T cell receptor beta chain was recorded in a study of cytomegalovirus exposure and HLA in healthy donors. Study conclusions and caveats: Generally TCR sequences proved uncommon, though certain public TCRs appeared in numerous donors.

The PCR ran on 60 Vbeta and 13 Jbeta primers. Profiled with immunoSEQ multiplex PCR; TCRdb holds only in-frame clones, not every one. Of some 130,000 clones in the sample, around 80% were seen once. Notes on this clone: Its antigen is not known. The same CDR3 is also encoded by other DNA sequences in this sample.

The sequence was obtained from a human donor in good health. What was sequenced was PBMCs.

The CDR3 spells CASSASGVGYEQYF. The CDR3, as DNA: TGTGCCAGCAGCGCCAGCGGGGTCGGCTACGAGCAGTACTTC. The chain combines TRBV9 with TRBJ2-7, with TRBD2 identical over 7 bases. This CDR3 is 14 amino acids long. V gave up 3 bases and J gave up 3 bases; unmatched junction bases: 6. Germline CDR1 and CDR2: SGDLS and YYNGEE.